This passage covers 21 T cell receptor beta chains from one sample sequenced in a study of control samples from healthy donors and cancer patients. Assay used: immunoSEQ multiplex PCR; TCRdb lists only in-frame clones, some missing. There are about 55,000 clones in the sample; 90% to 97% occur only once, and around 1% lies in the top ten. Specimen: blood. The source is a young woman in good health.

The rearrangement links TRBV4-1 to TRBJ1-1; maybe TRBD1 (5 bases). Deletions cut 0 bases from V and 0 bases from J, with 14 bases between. The CDR3 is 17 amino acids. Germline lookup yields CDR1 MGHRA and CDR2 YSYEKL. The CDR3 sequence: CASSQEVATGLNTEAFF. CDR3 DNA: TGCGCCAGCAGCCAAGAGGTAGCAACAGGACTGAACACTGAAGCTTTCTTT.

The genes are TRBV18 and TRBJ1-1, with 7 bases aligning to TRBD1. Unmatched junction bases numbered 7, after V lost 5 bases and J lost 4 bases. CDR1 and CDR2 from the germline V gene are KGHSH and LQKENI. The CDR3 is made up of 14 amino acids. This CDR3 is CASSLQGLGTEAFF. The CDR3 DNA sequence: TGTGCCAGCTCATTACAGGGGTTGGGCACTGAAGCTTTCTTT.

The chain couples TRBV18 to TRBJ1-1, with D possibly TRBD1 on 5 matching bases. Per the germline V gene, CDR1 is KGHSH and CDR2 is LQKENI. Trimming shortened V by 3 bases and J by 1 base, and 6 bases separated the two germline ends. The CDR3 loop spans 13 amino acids. The CDR3 DNA follows: TGTGCCAGCTCACCGACAGCGAACACTGAAGCTTTCTTT. It codes for CASSPTANTEAFF.

The V gene is TRBV9, the J gene TRBJ2-3; 9 bases align to TRBD2. Germline V gene sequence: CDR1 SGDLS, CDR2 YYNGEE. The J segment lost 4 bases and the V segment lost 0 bases, leaving 9 bases of the junction unmatched. CDR3 length: 17 residues. The CDR3 protein is CASSVEIKGLASDTQYF. The CDR3 DNA reads TGTGCCAGCAGCGTAGAGATAAAGGGACTAGCCTCAGATACGCAGTATTTT.

The gene calls are TRBV3-1 (or the pseudogene TRBV3-2) and TRBJ2-1; D remains unclear. V gave up 0 bases and J gave up 6 bases, with 9 bases separating them. Germline V gene lookup returns CDR1 LGHDT and CDR2 YNNKEL (reference sequence). The CDR3 spans 14 residues. The CDR3 DNA reads as TGTGCCAGCAGCCAAGATCGATGGCCCAATGAGCAGTTCTTC. Its translation: CASSQDRWPNEQFF.

This clone was counted a single time. Here the CDR3 reads CAISGPIQGEQFF. DNA of the CDR3: TGTGCCATCAGTGGACCAATCCAGGGGGAGCAGTTCTTC. This chain uses TRBV10-3 with TRBJ2-1; the D gene is possibly TRBD1 (6 bases). Trimming removed 4 bases from V and 10 bases from J, with 14 bases in between. Germline loops: CDR1 ENHRY, CDR2 SYGVKD. This CDR3 spans 13 amino acids.

The V gene is TRBV20-1, the J gene TRBJ1-3, with D possibly being TRBD1 (5 bases). From germline, CDR1 is DFQATT and CDR2 SNEGSKA (reference sequence). The CDR3 loop spans 16 amino acids. Between the trimmed V and J ends, which lost 3 bases and 0 bases, there was a span of 15 bases. CDR3 bases: TGCAGTGCTAGTCCCGCGGGGGGAGCCTCTGGAAACACCATATATTTT. Translation: CSASPAGGASGNTIYF.

The chain employs TRBV7-9 and TRBJ1-1, with a weak D call TRBD1 (6 bases). V lost 3 bases and J 0 bases, leaving 8 bases between the germline ends. Germline-derived CDR1 and CDR2 are SEHNR and FQNEAQ (reference sequence). The length of the CDR3 is 14 residues. This CDR3 reads CASSFQGMNTEAFF. CDR3 nucleotides: TGTGCCAGCAGCTTCCAGGGGATGAACACTGAAGCTTTCTTT.

The chain uses TRBV6-5 and TRBJ1-1; no definite D call. The germline CDR1 and CDR2 sequences are MNHEY and SVGAGI. CDR3 size: 14 residues. V shed 0 bases and J shed 2 bases, with 7 bases lying between them. The CDR3 sequence is CASSYSMPNTEAFF. The CDR3 region has the DNA TGTGCCAGCAGTTACTCGATGCCCAACACTGAAGCTTTCTTT.

The chain uses TRBV7-9 and TRBJ1-1, with no clear D. Per the germline V gene, CDR1 is SEHNR and CDR2 is FQNEAQ (reference sequence). V lost 1 base and J 0 bases, leaving 12 bases between the germline ends. The CDR3 sequence is 16 residues long. This CDR3 reads CASSLGSYSLNTEAFF. The CDR3 region has the DNA TGTGCCAGCAGCTTAGGATCATACAGTCTGAACACTGAAGCTTTCTTT.

This chain links TRBV6-2 or TRBV6-3 with TRBJ1-2; D is perhaps TRBD1 (5 bases). Germline V gene data show CDR1 as MNHEY and CDR2 as SVGEGT. There are 16 residues in the CDR3. The V end was cut by 0 bases, the J end by 1 base, with 12 bases between. As DNA, the CDR3 is TGTGCCAGCAGTTACTCGGACGGGACCATTAACTATGGCTACACCTTC. It yields the protein CASSYSDGTINYGYTF.

The table lists this clone with a few counts. The CDR3 region has the DNA TGTGCCAGCAGCCAAGATGGAGGGGTTGAACTACGAAGGGCTTTCTTT. It encodes CASSQDGGVELRRAFF. The genes are TRBV3-1 (or the pseudogene TRBV3-2) and TRBJ1-1; D possibly corresponds to TRBD1 (5 bases). Germline V gene lookup returns CDR1 LGHDT and CDR2 YNNKEL (reference sequence). The germline V and J ends were trimmed by 0 bases and 11 bases, with 22 bases remaining between them. The CDR3 sequence is 16 residues long.

The rearrangement uses TRBV30 and TRBJ2-1; 14 bases match TRBD2. Germline V CDR1 and CDR2: GTSNPN, SVGIG (reference sequence). Trimming cost V 3 bases and J 2 bases; bases outside gene matches: 3. The length of the CDR3 is 16 residues. DNA of the CDR3: TGTGCCTGGAGCGGGGGACTAGCGGGAGCCTACAATGAGCAGTTCTTC. This encodes CAWSGGLAGAYNEQFF.

V and J are TRBV7-9 and TRBJ2-5; D possibly corresponds to TRBD1 (6 bases). CDR1 and CDR2 from the germline V gene are SEHNR and FQNEAQ (reference sequence). V lost 3 bases, J lost 5 bases, and 22 bases lay in between. This CDR3 is built from 17 residues. CDR3 coding DNA: TGTGCCAGCAGCTTTCTCGGGACATCCGCGTTATGGGAGACCCAGTACTTC. This codes for CASSFLGTSALWETQYF. The whole variable domain, remainder taken from reference TRBV7-9 and TRBJ2-5, is DTGVSQNPRHKITKRGQNVTFRCDPISEHNRLYWYRQTLGQGPEFLTYFQNEAQLEKSRLLSDRFSAERPKGSFSTLEIQRTEQGDSAMYLCASSFLGTSALWETQYFGPGTRLLVL.

CDR3 protein: CASSSNSNEKLFF. In nucleotides, the CDR3 is TGTGCCAGTAGTTCAAACTCTAATGAAAAACTGTTTTTT. The chain carries TRBV19 and TRBJ1-4; D uncertain. CDR1 is LNHDA, CDR2 SQIVND, per germline (reference sequence). V was cut by 5 bases and J by 3 bases, with 7 bases left in between. This CDR3 has 13 amino acids.

This rearrangement joins TRBV10-3 to TRBJ1-1; possibly TRBD1 for D (5 bases). The germline V gene has CDR1 ENHRY and CDR2 SYGVKD. The CDR3 is made up of 14 amino acids. Trimming pared 5 bases from V and 3 bases from J, leaving 13 bases between. CDR3 sequence (DNA): TGTGCCATCAGTTACGGGGGTGAGGACACTGAAGCTTTCTTT. Translating gives CAISYGGEDTEAFF.

This clone was counted a single time. V usage is TRBV6-5 and J usage is TRBJ1-5, with 7 bases fitting TRBD1. V shed 9 bases, J shed 4 bases, and the junction held 3 bases outside the gene matches. The CDR3 runs to 12 residues. CDR1 is MNHEY, CDR2 SVGAGI, per germline. The CDR3 coding sequence is TGTGCCAGTCAACAGGGGAATCAGCCCCAGCATTTT. This gives the protein CASQQGNQPQHF.

The rearrangement joins TRBV6-2 or TRBV6-3 to TRBJ1-2, with TRBD1 matching 11 bases. J gave up 1 base and V 4 bases, and 11 bases lay outside the gene matches. Germline CDR1 and CDR2: MNHEY and SVGEGT. The CDR3 contains 18 residues. The CDR3 protein is CASSLYLGQGANNYGYTF. Written as DNA, the CDR3 is TGTGCCAGCAGTTTGTATTTAGGACAGGGGGCCAATAACTATGGCTACACCTTC.

The rearrangement links TRBV5-1 to TRBJ2-6, with D possibly being TRBD1 (6 bases). The CDR3 has 18 residues. Deletions cut 4 bases from V and 1 base from J, with 18 bases between. Germline lookup yields CDR1 SGHRS and CDR2 YFSETQ. The CDR3: CASSSPGGQTSGANVLTF. Written as DNA, the CDR3 is TGCGCCAGCAGCAGCCCCGGAGGACAGACTTCTGGGGCCAACGTCCTGACTTTC. The full variable domain, its missing parts supplied by reference TRBV5-1 and TRBJ2-6, is KAGVTQTPRYLIKTRGQQVTLSCSPISGHRSVSWYQQTPGQGLQFLFEYFSETQRNKGNFPGRFSGRQFSNSRSEMNVSTLELGDSALYLCASSSPGGQTSGANVLTFGAGSRLTVL.

This chain joins TRBV19 and TRBJ1-1; 10 positions match TRBD1. V lost 1 base and J lost 8; bases outside the gene matches: 10. Germline CDR1 and CDR2: LNHDA and SQIVND (reference sequence). The CDR3 spans 16 residues. CDR3 sequence (DNA): TGTGCCAGTAGTATAGGGGACAGGGGATTCTCTCCGGAAGCTTTCTTT. Translated, it gives CASSIGDRGFSPEAFF.

The chain combines TRBV19 with TRBJ1-2, with a tentative D call TRBD1 (6 bases). The germline CDR1 and CDR2 sequences are LNHDA and SQIVND (reference sequence). Trimming pared 1 base from V and 11 bases from J, leaving 14 bases between. The CDR3 extends over 13 amino acids. DNA for the CDR3: TGTGCCAGTAGTATAGGCCCCCAGGGGTCATACACCTTC. It encodes CASSIGPQGSYTF.